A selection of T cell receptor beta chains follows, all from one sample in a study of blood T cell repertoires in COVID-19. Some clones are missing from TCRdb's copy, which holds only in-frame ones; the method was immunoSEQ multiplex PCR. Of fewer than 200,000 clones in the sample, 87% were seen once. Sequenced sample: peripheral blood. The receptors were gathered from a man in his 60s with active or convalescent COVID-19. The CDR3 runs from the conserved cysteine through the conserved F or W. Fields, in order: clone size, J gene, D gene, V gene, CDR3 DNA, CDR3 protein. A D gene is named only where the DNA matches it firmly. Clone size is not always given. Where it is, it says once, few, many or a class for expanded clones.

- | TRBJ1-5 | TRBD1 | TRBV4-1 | TGCGCCAGCAGCCTGACAGGGCAAGGGCAGCCCCAGCATTTT | CASSLTGQGQPQHF
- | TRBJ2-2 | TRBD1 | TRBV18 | TGTGCCAGCTCACGCGGGACAGGGAACACCGGGGAGCTGTTTTTT | CASSRGTGNTGELFF
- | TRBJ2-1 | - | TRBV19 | TGTGCCAGTAGTTTGGGGGGTTACTCCTACAATGAGCAGTTCTTC | CASSLGGYSYNEQFF
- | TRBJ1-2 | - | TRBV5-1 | TGCGCCAGCAGCCTGCAGGGGAATAACTATGGCTACACCTTC | CASSLQGNNYGYTF
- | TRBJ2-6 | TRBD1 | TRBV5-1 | TGCGCCAGCAGCTTGGTAAGGGGACAGGGGTGGACTGTCGCTGGGGCCAACGTCCTGACTTTC | CASSLVRGQGWTVAGANVLTF
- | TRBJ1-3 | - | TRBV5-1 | TGCGCCAGCAGCTTGGTTCCGGGACACCCTATCTCTGGAAACACCATATATTTT | CASSLVPGHPISGNTIYF
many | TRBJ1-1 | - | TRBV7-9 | TGTGCCAGCAGCTTAGGGGAGCGCACTGAAGCTTTCTTT | CASSLGERTEAFF
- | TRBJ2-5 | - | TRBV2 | TGTGCCAGCATGAGGCCGGGTCCCCAAGAGACCCAGTACTTC | CASMRPGPQETQYF
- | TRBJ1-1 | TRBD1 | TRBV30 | TGTGCCTGGAGTGAAGACAGGGGATGGGATGCTTTCTTT | CAWSEDRGWDAFF
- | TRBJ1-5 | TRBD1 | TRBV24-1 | TGTGCCACCCGCGGACAGGAGAGTCAGCCCCAGCATTTT | CATRGQESQPQHF
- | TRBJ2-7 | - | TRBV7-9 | TGTGCCAGCAGCTTAGGCAGTCCCCCCTACGAGCAGTACTTC | CASSLGSPPYEQYF
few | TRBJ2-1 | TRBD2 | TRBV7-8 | TGTGCCAGCAGCCCTCTAGCGGGGGGCTACAATGAGCAGTTCTTC | CASSPLAGGYNEQFF
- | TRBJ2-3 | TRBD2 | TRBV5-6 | TGTGCCAGTGAAGGACCGGGACTAGCATCAGATACGCAGTATTTT | CASEGPGLASDTQYF
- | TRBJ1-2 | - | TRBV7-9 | TGTGCCAGCAGCTTAGGTGGTGGCGGCTACACCTTC | CASSLGGGGYTF
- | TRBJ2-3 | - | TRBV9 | TGTGCCAGCAGCGTAGGGCTAGCCGCCACAGATACGCAGTATTTT | CASSVGLAATDTQYF
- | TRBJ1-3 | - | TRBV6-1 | TGTGCCAGCAGTGACGTCTCTGGAAACACCATATATTTT | CASSDVSGNTIYF
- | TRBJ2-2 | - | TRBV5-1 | TGCGCCAGCAGCCCGGGACACCAGAACACCGGGGAGCTGTTTTTT | CASSPGHQNTGELFF